The source of this T cell receptor beta chain is a study of human thymus T cells. TCRdb keeps only in-frame clones here, not all; method: immunoSEQ multiplex PCR. The profile shows just over 45,000 clones, roughly 94% of them singletons. This CDR3 is 14 amino acids long. Germline-derived CDR1 and CDR2 are SNHLY and FYNNEI. J lost 4 bases, V lost 6 bases, and 4 bases had no gene match. It was healthy Finnish infants having corrective surgery for congenital heart defects who were the donors. Half of the eight donors gave roughly 0.45-1 mL blood during surgery. Source material: blood. This receptor was obtained from a girl under three years old with a congenital heart defect but otherwise immunologically healthy. This sequence joins TRBV2 and TRBJ1-3; TRBD1 matches at 9 bases. The CDR3, as DNA: TGTGCCAGCAGGGCTGACAGGGGGGGAAACACCATATATTTT. It yields the protein CASRADRGGNTIYF.